This note documents a single TCR beta chain sequence. The antigen remains undetermined. This entry belongs to a study of T cell responses to AZD1222 COVID-19 vaccine. Sequenced by immunoSEQ multiplex PCR; TCRdb stores in-frame clones only, minus some. The sample lists about 88,000 clones, just over 90% occurring once. V dropped 0 bases and J dropped 0 bases, with 9 bases sitting between them. This CDR3 region has 16 residues. Germline V gene sequence: CDR1 SGHTA, CDR2 FQGNSA. General study results and limits: Spike-specific TCR breadth and depth went up after people got two AZD1222 doses. Females made up more of the donors, who were largely white British, and clonal diversity may have come out too low. As reported, nearly half of all spike-specific TCRs target variant regions that are unmutated.

The clonotype was recovered from an adult who received the AZD1222 COVID-19 vaccine. This chain uses TRBV7-2 with TRBJ1-5; D remains unclear. The source material was peripheral blood, sampled 28 days after the second AZD1222 dose. In DNA form, the CDR3 reads TGTGCCAGCAGCTTAGCGAGTCCCCTTAGCAATCAGCCCCAGCATTTT. This codes for CASSLASPLSNQPQHF.